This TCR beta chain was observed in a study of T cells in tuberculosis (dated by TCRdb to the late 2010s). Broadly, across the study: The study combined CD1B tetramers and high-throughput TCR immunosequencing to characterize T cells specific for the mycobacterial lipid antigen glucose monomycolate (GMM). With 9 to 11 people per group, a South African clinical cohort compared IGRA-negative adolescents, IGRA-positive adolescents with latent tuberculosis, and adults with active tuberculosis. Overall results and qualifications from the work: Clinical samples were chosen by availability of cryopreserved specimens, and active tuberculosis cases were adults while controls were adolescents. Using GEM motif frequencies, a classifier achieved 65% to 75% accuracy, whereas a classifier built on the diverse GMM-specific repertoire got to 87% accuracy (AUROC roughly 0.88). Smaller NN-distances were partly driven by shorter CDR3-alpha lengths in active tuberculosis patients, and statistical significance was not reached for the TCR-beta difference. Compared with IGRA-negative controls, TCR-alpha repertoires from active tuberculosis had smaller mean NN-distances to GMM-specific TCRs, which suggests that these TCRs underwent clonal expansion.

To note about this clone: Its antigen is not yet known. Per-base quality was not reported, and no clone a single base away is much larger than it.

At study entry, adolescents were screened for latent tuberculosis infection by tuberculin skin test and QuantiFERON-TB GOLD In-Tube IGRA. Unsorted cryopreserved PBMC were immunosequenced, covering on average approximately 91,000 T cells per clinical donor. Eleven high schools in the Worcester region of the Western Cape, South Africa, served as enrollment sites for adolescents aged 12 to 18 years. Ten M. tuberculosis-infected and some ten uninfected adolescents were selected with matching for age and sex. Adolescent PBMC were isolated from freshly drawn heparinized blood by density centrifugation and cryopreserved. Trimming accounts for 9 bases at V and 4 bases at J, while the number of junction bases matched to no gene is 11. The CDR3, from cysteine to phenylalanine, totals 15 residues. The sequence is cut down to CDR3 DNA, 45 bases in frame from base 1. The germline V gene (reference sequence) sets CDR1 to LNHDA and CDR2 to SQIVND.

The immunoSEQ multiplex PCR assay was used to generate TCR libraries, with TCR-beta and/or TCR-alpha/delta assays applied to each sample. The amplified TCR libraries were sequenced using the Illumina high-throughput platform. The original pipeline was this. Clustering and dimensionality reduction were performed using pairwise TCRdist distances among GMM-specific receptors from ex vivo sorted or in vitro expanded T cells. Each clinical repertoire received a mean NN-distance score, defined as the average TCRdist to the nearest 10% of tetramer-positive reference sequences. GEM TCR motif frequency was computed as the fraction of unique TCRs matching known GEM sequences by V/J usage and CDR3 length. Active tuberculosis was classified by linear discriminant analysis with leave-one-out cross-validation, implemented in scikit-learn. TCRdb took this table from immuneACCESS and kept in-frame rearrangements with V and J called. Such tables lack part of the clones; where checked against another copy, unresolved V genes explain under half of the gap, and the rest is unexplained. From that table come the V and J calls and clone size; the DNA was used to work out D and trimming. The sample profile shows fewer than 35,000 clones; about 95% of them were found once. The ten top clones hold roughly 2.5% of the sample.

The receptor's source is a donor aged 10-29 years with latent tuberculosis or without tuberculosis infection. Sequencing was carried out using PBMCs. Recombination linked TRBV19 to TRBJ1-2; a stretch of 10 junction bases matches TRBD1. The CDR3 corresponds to CASARDRGVGYGYTF. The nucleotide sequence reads TGTGCCAGCGCCCGGGACAGGGGAGTGGGCTATGGCTACACCTTC.